Presented here are 22 T cell receptor beta chains from one specimen sequenced in a study of control samples from healthy donors and cancer patients. Assay: immunoSEQ multiplex PCR; the TCRdb copy retains only in-frame clones and omits some. The sample holds tens of thousands of clones, 83% seen once. The sample was blood. All receptors derive from a man aged 55 to 70 in good health.

This clone occurred a few times. The genes are TRBV9 and TRBJ2-5; tentatively, D is TRBD2 (6 bases). The CDR3 is 13 amino acids. The germline CDR1 and CDR2 sequences are SGDLS and YYNGEE. With 2 bases removed from V and 5 bases from J, the gap between germline ends came to 10 bases. The CDR3 DNA reads as TGTGCCAGCAGCGTCGGGGGTTCGGAGACCCAGTACTTC. Translating gives CASSVGGSETQYF.

This clone was seen a single time. CDR3 region: CASSPQGQGLSEAFF. CDR3 coding DNA: TGTGCCAGCTCACCACAGGGGCAGGGTCTATCCGAAGCTTTCTTT. The chain links TRBV18 to TRBJ1-1, with D maybe TRBD1 (5 bases). Per the germline V gene, CDR1 is KGHSH and CDR2 is LQKENI. The length of the CDR3 is 15 residues. V was cut by 1 base and J by 8 bases, with 17 bases left in between.

The gene calls are TRBV7-9 and TRBJ2-3; 9 bases line up with TRBD2. The V segment lost 5 bases and the J segment 6 bases; nucleotides outside the gene matches: 18. CDR3 length: 18 residues. Per germline, CDR1 SEHNR and CDR2 FQNEAQ (reference sequence). CDR3 nucleotide sequence: TGTGCCAGCAGCCCCTCGCAGAGGATAGCGGGAGTTAACGATACGCAGTATTTT. Translation: CASSPSQRIAGVNDTQYF.

The chain is built from TRBV5-5 and TRBJ1-2; D unresolved. Germline V gives CDR1 SGHKS, CDR2 YYEKEE (reference sequence). Trimming left V 4 bases short and J 7 bases short, with 17 bases between. This CDR3 contains 14 residues. This CDR3 is CASSPRTERSGYTF. CDR3 bases: TGTGCCAGCAGCCCCCGGACCGAGAGAAGTGGCTACACCTTC.

The chain recombines TRBV28 with TRBJ1-4, with D hard to call. CDR3 size: 15 residues. CDR1 MDHEN and CDR2 SYDVKM come from the germline V gene. V was cut by 2 bases and J by 8 bases, with 15 bases left in between. CDR3 sequence (DNA): TGTGCCAGCAGTTTAAGGGTGGGGTTTGGCGAAAAACTGTTTTTT. Translation: CASSLRVGFGEKLFF.

The gene calls are TRBV3-1 (or the pseudogene TRBV3-2) and TRBJ2-1; D is possibly TRBD1 or TRBD2 (5 bases each). Trimming shortened V by 1 base and J by 10 bases, and 5 bases separated the two germline ends. Looked up from germline, CDR1 is LGHDT and CDR2 is YNNKEL (reference sequence). The CDR3 runs 11 residues. CDR3 loop: CASSQGGEQFF. DNA of the CDR3: TGTGCCAGCAGCCAAGGGGGGGAGCAGTTCTTC.

The V call is TRBV24-1, the J call TRBJ2-3; maybe TRBD2 (5 bases). Germline lookup yields CDR1 KGHDR and CDR2 SFDVKD. V was clipped by 5 bases and J by 2 bases, with 10 bases between them. The CDR3 is 14 amino acids. CDR3 in amino acids: CATSAGGSTDTQYF. CDR3 DNA: TGTGCCACCAGTGCCGGCGGGTCCACAGATACGCAGTATTTT.

This chain links TRBV18 with TRBJ1-2, with D perhaps TRBD1 (5 bases). The ends were cut back, 3 bases at V and 8 bases at J, with 25 bases in the middle. There are 17 residues in the CDR3. In germline, CDR1 is KGHSH, CDR2 LQKENI. CDR3 nucleotide sequence: TGTGCCAGCTCACCGGACACCAGGGTAACCAAAACGGGAGGCTACACCTTC. It is translated as CASSPDTRVTKTGGYTF.

The chain combines TRBV4-1 with TRBJ2-1; 7 bases agree with TRBD2. The CDR3 is made up of 16 amino acids. Germline CDR1 reads MGHRA; CDR2 reads YSYEKL. The trim removed 4 bases at V and 6 bases at J, leaving 12 bases unmatched. The CDR3 sequence: CASSPPPGGRGNEQFF. CDR3 in DNA: TGCGCCAGCAGCCCACCACCGGGCGGGAGAGGCAATGAGCAGTTCTTC.

V and J are TRBV6-2 or TRBV6-3 and TRBJ1-3, with a tentative D call TRBD1 (5 bases). CDR3 length equals 15 residues. CDR1 is MNHEY and CDR2 is SVGEGT in the germline V gene. V lost 6 bases and J lost 0, with 12 bases in between. The CDR3 protein is CASSGTAGSGNTIYF. The CDR3 DNA is TGTGCCAGCAGCGGGACGGCGGGCTCTGGAAACACCATATATTTT.

The rearrangement uses TRBV7-3 and TRBJ2-1; D perhaps matches TRBD2 (7 bases). Trimming removed 1 base from V and 0 bases from J, with 16 bases in between. This CDR3 has 18 residues. Germline V CDR1 and CDR2: SGHTA, FQGTGA. The chain's CDR3 is CASSLRGRGGSSYNEQFF. DNA of the CDR3: TGTGCCAGCAGCTTAAGGGGGCGTGGCGGGAGCTCCTACAATGAGCAGTTCTTC.

The chain links TRBV9 to TRBJ2-1; 8 nucleotides agree with TRBD2. V lost 0 bases and J lost 5; bases outside the gene matches: 4. This CDR3 contains 15 residues. Germline V gives CDR1 SGDLS, CDR2 YYNGEE. In DNA, the CDR3 is TGTGCCAGCAGCGTAGCCCTAGCGGGTGACAATGAGCAGTTCTTC. This translates into CASSVALAGDNEQFF.

V and J are TRBV5-4 and TRBJ2-3; 7 nucleotides align to TRBD2. The V segment lost 2 bases and the J segment 5 bases; nucleotides outside the gene matches: 14. Germline lookup yields CDR1 SGHNT and CDR2 YYREEE (reference sequence). This CDR3 is built from 17 residues. The chain's CDR3 is CASSFGIAGNLGDTQYF. The DNA for the CDR3 is TGTGCCAGCAGCTTCGGGATAGCGGGTAACCTGGGAGATACGCAGTATTTT.

The genes are TRBV11-3 and TRBJ1-3; 7 nucleotides agree with TRBD1. This CDR3 spans 15 amino acids. Germline V gene sequence: CDR1 SGHNT, CDR2 YENEEA. The ends lost 3 bases at V and 4 bases at J; junction bases unmatched: 6. As DNA, the CDR3 is TGTGCCAGCAGCTTGAGAGGGGGCCAAGGAAACACCATATATTTT. Its translation is CASSLRGGQGNTIYF.

The chain employs TRBV19 and TRBJ2-2; D is possibly TRBD1 (5 bases). Trimming pared 3 bases from V and 7 bases from J, leaving 18 bases between. The CDR3 has 16 residues. Germline loops: CDR1 LNHDA, CDR2 SQIVND (reference sequence). CDR3 nucleotide sequence: TGTGCCAGTAGTATCTTCTCGACAGCCGGCGGCGGGGAGCTGTTTTTT. Translating it yields CASSIFSTAGGGELFF.

The J gene is TRBJ1-2, the V gene TRBV6-2 or TRBV6-3; D might be TRBD1 (6 bases). The CDR3 sequence is 15 residues long. Trimming took 0 bases from V and 4 from J, leaving 12 bases between them. Germline assignment: CDR1 MNHEY and CDR2 SVGEGT. CDR3 DNA: TGTGCCAGCAGTTACTCTGCCACGGGGGCCTATGGCTACACCTTC. It yields the protein CASSYSATGAYGYTF.

A few counts support this clone. The CDR3 here is CASSFYGGRDYEQYF. The CDR3, as DNA: TGTGCCAGCAGCTTCTATGGCGGGAGGGACTACGAGCAGTACTTC. This sequence joins TRBV5-4 and TRBJ2-7, with 9 nucleotides matching TRBD2. V shed 2 bases and J 3 bases; nucleotides not matched to a gene: 6. Per the germline V gene, CDR1 is SGHNT and CDR2 is YYREEE (reference sequence). The CDR3 runs 15 residues.

V gene TRBV19 combines with J gene TRBJ2-3; 14 bases match TRBD2. CDR3 length: 18 amino acids. J gave up 2 bases and V 2 bases, and 6 bases lay outside the gene matches. CDR1 and CDR2 (germline): LNHDA, SQIVND (reference sequence). CDR3 in amino acids: CASSITRTSGGPTDTQYF. CDR3 sequence (DNA): TGTGCCAGTAGTATAACCCGGACTAGCGGGGGGCCCACAGATACGCAGTATTTT. Full variable domain (missing parts from reference TRBV19 and TRBJ2-3): DGGITQSPKYLFRKEGQNVTLSCEQNLNHDAMYWYRQDPGQGLRLIYYSQIVNDFQKGDIAEGYSVSREKKESFPLTVTSAQKNPTAFYLCASSITRTSGGPTDTQYFGPGTRLTVL.

J is TRBJ2-1 and V is TRBV7-8; perhaps TRBD2 as D (7 bases). V lost 5 bases to trimming and J lost 5 bases, with 16 bases between them. The CDR3 has 15 residues. Germline loops: CDR1 SGHVS, CDR2 FQNEAQ. The CDR3 spells CASSLLRGANNEQFF. The CDR3 nucleotides read TGTGCCAGCAGCCTCCTACGGGGGGCAAACAATGAGCAGTTCTTC. Using reference TRBV7-8 and TRBJ2-1 for the parts outside the CDR3, the full variable domain is GAGVSQSPRYKVAKRGQDVALRCDPISGHVSLFWYQQALGQGPEFLTYFQNEAQLDKSGLPSDRFFAERPEGSVSTLKIQRTQQEDSAVYLCASSLLRGANNEQFFGPGTRLTVL.

The V call is TRBV2, the J call TRBJ2-7; TRBD1 is a possible D gene (5 bases). Trimming stripped 10 bases from V and 6 bases from J, with 16 bases between. Germline V gene sequence: CDR1 SNHLY, CDR2 FYNNEI. This CDR3 spans 12 amino acids. CDR3 loop: CATTQGIGEQYF. The CDR3 DNA sequence: TGTGCCACCACCCAGGGTATCGGCGAGCAGTACTTC.

For the CDR3, the DNA is TGTGCCAGTAGTCCGTCGCGGGGACCGAACTATGGCTACACCTTC. Encoded protein: CASSPSRGPNYGYTF. V gene TRBV19 combines with J gene TRBJ1-2; maybe TRBD1 (5 bases). The germline V gene has CDR1 LNHDA and CDR2 SQIVND (reference sequence). This CDR3 spans 15 amino acids. The V end was cut by 5 bases, the J end by 2 bases, with 15 bases between.

The chain is built from TRBV29-1 and TRBJ2-3; 8 bases are shared with TRBD1. The CDR3 sequence is 17 residues long. From germline, CDR1 is SQVTM and CDR2 ANQGSEA. Losses at the gene ends were 0 bases for V and 0 bases for J; bases not matched to a gene: 8. This chain's CDR3 is CSVEDLQGALSTDTQYF. For the CDR3, the DNA is TGCAGCGTTGAAGATCTTCAGGGGGCACTCAGCACAGATACGCAGTATTTT.